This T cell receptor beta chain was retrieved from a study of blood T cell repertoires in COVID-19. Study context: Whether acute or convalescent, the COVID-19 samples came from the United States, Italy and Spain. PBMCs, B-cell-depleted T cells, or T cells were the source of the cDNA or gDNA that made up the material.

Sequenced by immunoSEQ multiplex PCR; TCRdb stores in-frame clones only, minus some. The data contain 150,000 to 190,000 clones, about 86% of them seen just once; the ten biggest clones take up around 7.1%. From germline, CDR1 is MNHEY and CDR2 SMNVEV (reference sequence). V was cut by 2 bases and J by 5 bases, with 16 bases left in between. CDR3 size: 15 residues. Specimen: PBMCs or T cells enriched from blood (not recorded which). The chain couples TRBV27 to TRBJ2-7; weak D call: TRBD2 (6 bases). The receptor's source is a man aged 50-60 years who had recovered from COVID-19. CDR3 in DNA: TGTGCCAGCAGTTTAGGTTGGGGGGAAATACACGAGCAGTACTTC. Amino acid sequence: CASSLGWGEIHEQYF.